The 30 T cell receptor beta chains below all came from one sample that was sequenced in a study of T cell responses to AZD1222 COVID-19 vaccine. The table came from immunoSEQ multiplex PCR; TCRdb's copy has only in-frame clones and leaves some out. The data show about 130,000 clones, around four fifths seen once. Here the sequenced sample was peripheral blood, taken on day 0 of AZD1222 vaccination. These receptors were collected from an adult in good health.

The CDR3 nucleotides read TGTGCCCATCTTAGTGGGGGGGACACTGAAGCTTTCTTT. This codes for CAHLSGGDTEAFF. This chain links TRBV28 with TRBJ1-1; weak D call: TRBD1 (5 bases). The germline gives CDR1 MDHEN, CDR2 SYDVKM. The CDR3 runs 13 residues. Trimming took off 11 bases at V and 3 bases at J, with 16 bases between the two ends.

This clone has a single count. This chain links TRBV5-6 with TRBJ1-2; D call uncertain. There are 14 residues in the CDR3. Trimming took off 0 bases at V and 6 bases at J, with 12 bases between the two ends. Germline V gene lookup returns CDR1 SGHDT and CDR2 YYEEEE. CDR3 sequence: CASSLVAREHGYTF. The CDR3 region has the DNA TGTGCCAGCAGCTTGGTCGCGAGGGAGCATGGCTACACCTTC.

For the CDR3, the DNA is TGTGCCAGCAGTGATTCAGGTCCTGGAAACACCATATATTTT. It is translated as CASSDSGPGNTIYF. This sequence joins TRBV2 and TRBJ1-3; the D is unclear. CDR1 is SNHLY, CDR2 FYNNEI, per germline. This CDR3 region has 14 residues. Trimming took 3 bases from V and 2 from J, leaving 8 bases between them.

The chain couples TRBV6-5 to TRBJ2-7; D unresolved. Germline V CDR1 and CDR2: MNHEY, SVGAGI. There are 11 residues in the CDR3. V was pared by 7 bases and J by 4 bases, with 8 bases between. CDR3 sequence: CASTDGYEQYF. CDR3 coding DNA: TGTGCCAGCACCGACGGGTACGAGCAGTACTTC.

The V call is TRBV7-2, the J call TRBJ2-6; 7 positions match TRBD2. Germline-derived CDR1 and CDR2 are SGHTA and FQGNSA. The CDR3 runs 19 residues. J lost 4 bases, V lost 7 bases, and 19 bases had no gene match. Written as DNA, the CDR3 is TGTGCCAGCAACCATTTAGAGAGAGGGAGGGGTACGGGGGCCAACGTCCTGACTTTC. Translated, it gives CASNHLERGRGTGANVLTF.

The genes are TRBV6-5 and TRBJ1-4; possible D gene TRBD1, 6 bases. The CDR3 runs to 15 residues. The V gene lost 4 bases and the J gene lost 4 bases, with 13 bases spanning the gap. Germline lookup yields CDR1 MNHEY and CDR2 SVGAGI. Written as DNA, the CDR3 is TGTGCCAGCAGTTCAAGAGGGGGTCTTAATGAAAAACTGTTTTTT. Its translation: CASSSRGGLNEKLFF.

This clone was counted a single time. The V and J genes are TRBV15 and TRBJ2-7, with TRBD1 matching 7 bases. V dropped 3 bases and J dropped 3; count of bases not matched to a gene: 8. Per the germline V gene, CDR1 is LNHNV and CDR2 is YYDKDF (reference sequence). This CDR3 is built from 15 residues. The CDR3 coding sequence is TGTGCCACCAGCAGTAGACAGGGCCTCCACTACGAGCAGTACTTC. Its protein is CATSSRQGLHYEQYF. The full variable domain, its missing parts supplied by reference TRBV15 and TRBJ2-7, is DAMVIQNPRYQVTQFGKPVTLSCSQTLNHNVMYWYQQKSSQAPKLLFHYYDKDFNNEADTPDNFQSRRPNTSFCFLDIRSPGLGDTAMYLCATSSRQGLHYEQYFGPGTRLTVT.

This chain links TRBV4-1 with TRBJ1-1; possibly TRBD1 for D (6 bases). V was shortened by 0 bases and J by 3 bases, with 11 bases between the two germline ends. CDR1 MGHRA and CDR2 YSYEKL come from the germline V gene. The CDR3 covers 15 residues. DNA of the CDR3: TGCGCCAGCAGCCAAGATCGGGGGCAGTACACTGAAGCTTTCTTT. Encoded protein: CASSQDRGQYTEAFF.

The chain uses TRBV28 and TRBJ1-4; a weak D match, TRBD1 (5 bases). Trimming took 2 bases from V and 7 from J, leaving 5 bases between them. The CDR3 covers 12 residues. The germline CDR1 and CDR2 sequences are MDHEN and SYDVKM. The CDR3 region is CASSLRGEKLFF. CDR3 sequence (DNA): TGTGCCAGCAGTTTAAGGGGTGAAAAACTGTTTTTT.

The chain uses TRBV2 and TRBJ1-1; 10 positions match TRBD1. The CDR3 is 15 residues long. Trimming took 10 bases from V and 2 from J; bases not matched to a gene: 10. Germline V CDR1 and CDR2: SNHLY, FYNNEI. CDR3 sequence reads: CATKSGDRGNTEAFF. The DNA for the CDR3 is TGTGCCACGAAATCCGGGGACAGGGGTAACACTGAAGCTTTCTTT.

The chain recombines TRBV28 with TRBJ2-2, with 8 bases that match TRBD1. The CDR3 spans 16 residues. Germline-derived CDR1 and CDR2 are MDHEN and SYDVKM. Trimming took 1 base from V and 5 from J; bases not matched to a gene: 6. The CDR3 DNA reads TGTGCCAGCAGTTTATTAACAGGGGGATCAACCGGGGAGCTGTTTTTT. Amino acids: CASSLLTGGSTGELFF.

The CDR3 sequence is CATSGNEQFF. DNA of the CDR3: TGTGCCACTTCAGGGAATGAGCAGTTCTTC. This chain joins TRBV19 and TRBJ2-1, with a tentative D call TRBD1 (5 bases). V lost 10 bases and J lost 7, with 8 bases in between. CDR1 and CDR2 from the germline V gene are LNHDA and SQIVND (reference sequence). The CDR3 totals 10 residues. The entire variable domain, with the rest obtained from reference TRBV19 and TRBJ2-1, is as follows: DGGITQSPKYLFRKEGQNVTLSCEQNLNHDAMYWYRQDPGQGLRLIYYSQIVNDFQKGDIAEGYSVSREKKESFPLTVTSAQKNPTAFYLCATSGNEQFFGPGTRLTVL.

This clone has only one observation. The V and J genes are TRBV9 and TRBJ2-3; 10 bases agree with TRBD2. V was clipped by 2 bases and J by 3 bases; unmatched bases: 3. There are 15 residues in the CDR3. Per the germline V gene, CDR1 is SGDLS and CDR2 is YYNGEE. The CDR3 loop reads CASSVLAGATDTQYF. DNA of the CDR3: TGTGCCAGCAGCGTTCTAGCGGGGGCAACAGATACGCAGTATTTT.

V gene TRBV7-9 combines with J gene TRBJ2-2, with 9 bases that match TRBD1. V was pared by 1 base and J by 3 bases, with 9 bases of the junction left unmatched. Germline V gene data show CDR1 as SEHNR and CDR2 as FQNEAQ (reference sequence). The CDR3 contains 18 residues. This CDR3 reads CASSLVVTGGFDTGELFF. The CDR3 DNA follows: TGTGCCAGCAGCTTAGTCGTGACAGGGGGGTTCGACACCGGGGAGCTGTTTTTT.

There are a few counts of this clone. The V call is TRBV28, the J call TRBJ1-2, with 10 nucleotides matching TRBD1. Trimming took 2 bases from V and 7 from J; bases not matched to a gene: 10. The CDR3 extends over 16 amino acids. CDR1 MDHEN and CDR2 SYDVKM come from the germline V gene. CDR3 protein: CASSLGTSGTGVGYTF. The CDR3 DNA is TGTGCCAGCAGTTTAGGGACCTCCGGGACAGGGGTTGGCTACACCTTC.

This chain connects TRBV10-3 to TRBJ1-1; the D is unclear. The CDR3 length is 11 residues. V shed 8 bases and J shed 1 base, with 5 bases lying between them. Per germline, CDR1 ENHRY and CDR2 SYGVKD. The CDR3 loop reads CAIGQNTEAFF. The CDR3 bases are TGTGCCATCGGTCAGAACACTGAAGCTTTCTTT.

The chain combines TRBV2 with TRBJ2-2; 7 bases map to TRBD1. The CDR3 runs 14 residues. Germline assignment: CDR1 SNHLY and CDR2 FYNNEI. V lost 5 bases and J lost 6; bases outside the gene matches: 6. In DNA, the CDR3 is TGTGCCAGCAGTCGAAACCAGGGGGCCGGGGAGCTGTTTTTT. Translation gives CASSRNQGAGELFF.

This chain connects TRBV9 to TRBJ1-2; TRBD1 matches at 7 bases. This CDR3 has 16 residues. V was pared by 0 bases and J by 2 bases, with 7 bases of the junction left unmatched. Per the germline V gene, CDR1 is SGDLS and CDR2 is YYNGEE. The CDR3, as DNA: TGTGCCAGCAGCGTAGGGGCCCAGGGGGGGAACTATGGCTACACCTTC. Translating gives CASSVGAQGGNYGYTF.

The chain combines TRBV9 with TRBJ1-1, with a tentative D call TRBD1 (6 bases). The germline V and J ends were trimmed by 3 bases and 6 bases, with 24 bases remaining between them. CDR3 length: 17 amino acids. In germline, CDR1 is SGDLS, CDR2 YYNGEE. CDR3 nucleotides: TGTGCCAGCAGCGAGATCCCCGGACGGGGGCGCAAAGCTGAAGCTTTCTTT. As protein: CASSEIPGRGRKAEAFF.

Concerning this clone: Other nucleotide sequences in the sample specify the same CDR3. The CDR3 loop is CASSVGGESYEQYF. CDR3 sequence (DNA): TGTGCCAGCAGCGTAGGGGGGGAAAGCTACGAGCAGTACTTC. The rearrangement joins TRBV9 to TRBJ2-7; weak D call: TRBD2 (6 bases). Trimming stripped 0 bases from V and 3 bases from J, with 10 bases between. Germline V gives CDR1 SGDLS, CDR2 YYNGEE. The CDR3 is made up of 14 amino acids.

As DNA, the CDR3 is TGTGCCAGCAGCTCGGGACAGGTTGCAACTAATGAAAAACTGTTTTTT. The encoded protein is CASSSGQVATNEKLFF. The chain recombines TRBV5-4 with TRBJ1-4; 8 bases fit TRBD1. CDR3 length equals 16 residues. Germline CDR1 reads SGHNT; CDR2 reads YYREEE (reference sequence). The J segment lost 0 bases and the V segment lost 3 bases, leaving 4 bases of the junction unmatched.

This rearrangement joins TRBV28 to TRBJ1-3, with D possibly TRBD1 on 6 matching bases. The CDR3 runs to 14 residues. The V gene's germline CDR1 is MDHEN and CDR2 SYDVKM. V was cut by 6 bases and J by 1 base, with 10 bases left in between. This CDR3 reads CASRPRGSGNTIYF. The CDR3 region has the DNA TGTGCCAGCAGACCCAGGGGTTCTGGAAACACCATATATTTT. Complete variable domain (other parts from reference TRBV28 and TRBJ1-3): DVKVTQSSRYLVKRTGEKVFLECVQDMDHENMFWYRQDPGLGLRLIYFSYDVKMKEKGDIPEGYSVSREKKERFSLILESASTNQTSMYLCASRPRGSGNTIYFGEGSWLTVV.

V is TRBV7-9 and J is TRBJ1-2; 11 nucleotides align to TRBD1. This CDR3 has 16 residues. Germline V gives CDR1 SEHNR, CDR2 FQNEAQ (reference sequence). Unmatched junction bases numbered 5, after V lost 2 bases and J lost 3 bases. The CDR3 region is CASSLPRDRGDYGYTF. CDR3 DNA sequence: TGTGCCAGCAGCTTACCTAGGGACAGGGGGGACTATGGCTACACCTTC.

The chain recombines TRBV6-5 with TRBJ1-2; TRBD1 matches at 12 bases. The CDR3 consists of 15 residues. After removal of 6 bases from V and 8 bases from J, the junction contained 10 bases not matched to a gene. Germline loops: CDR1 MNHEY, CDR2 SVGAGI. CDR3 region: CASRPPGTGGLGYTF. CDR3 DNA: TGTGCCAGCAGACCCCCCGGGACAGGGGGCCTAGGCTACACCTTC.

The V and J genes are TRBV28 and TRBJ1-1; D not certain. The V gene lost 5 bases and the J gene lost 5 bases, with 21 bases spanning the gap. Germline-derived CDR1 and CDR2 are MDHEN and SYDVKM. The CDR3 contains 16 residues. The CDR3 is CASSPPSLVLGTEAFF. The DNA for the CDR3 is TGTGCCAGCAGTCCCCCATCTTTGGTCCTTGGAACTGAAGCTTTCTTT.

The chain has TRBV5-1 and TRBJ1-1; D is possibly TRBD1 (5 bases). The CDR3 length is 15 residues. Per germline, CDR1 SGHRS and CDR2 YFSETQ. V was shortened by 0 bases and J by 4 bases, with 13 bases between the two germline ends. CDR3 sequence reads: CASSLASTGTTEAFF. In nucleotides, the CDR3 is TGCGCCAGCAGCTTGGCCTCTACTGGGACCACTGAAGCTTTCTTT.

The V call is TRBV3-1 (or the pseudogene TRBV3-2), the J call TRBJ2-7; the match to TRBD1 covers 12 bases. V shed 4 bases and J 5 bases; nucleotides not matched to a gene: 3. The CDR3 runs to 14 residues. Per the germline V gene, CDR1 is LGHDT and CDR2 is YNNKEL (reference sequence). The CDR3 DNA reads TGTGCCAGCAGCCTCCGGGACAGGGGGCACGAGCAGTACTTC. It specifies CASSLRDRGHEQYF.

CDR3 coding DNA: TGTGCCAGCAGCTTAGCGGGTCAGGCATCTTCACCCCTCCACTTT. This encodes CASSLAGQASSPLHF. The chain uses TRBV7-8 and TRBJ1-6; D remains unclear. This CDR3 comprises 15 residues. Germline V gene data show CDR1 as SGHVS and CDR2 as FQNEAQ. With 0 bases removed from V and 9 bases from J, the gap between germline ends came to 12 bases.

The J gene is TRBJ2-3, the V gene TRBV6-4; D might be TRBD1 or TRBD2, each matching 6 bases. Trimming pared 2 bases from V and 4 bases from J, leaving 13 bases between. The CDR3 covers 15 residues. The V gene's germline CDR1 is MRHNA and CDR2 SNTAGT. CDR3 nucleotide sequence: TGTGCCAGCAGTGACAGCGTGGGGGGCGCAGATACGCAGTATTTT. Residues: CASSDSVGGADTQYF.

The J gene is TRBJ2-7, the V gene TRBV5-1; 8 bases match TRBD1. The trim removed 4 bases at V and 2 bases at J, leaving 5 bases unmatched. Per the germline V gene, CDR1 is SGHRS and CDR2 is YFSETQ. This CDR3 comprises 14 residues. CDR3 nucleotide sequence: TGCGCCAGCAGCATTGACAGGGGTCCCTACGAGCAGTACTTC. Translated: CASSIDRGPYEQYF.